The 19 T cell receptor beta chains in this list originate from one sample, sequenced in a study of blood T cell repertoires in COVID-19. Here immunoSEQ multiplex PCR was the method, and the copy in TCRdb shows in-frame clones only, minus some. In the table there are 250,000 to 300,000 clones, approximately 90% of which are singletons. Sequencing was carried out using peripheral blood. Source of these receptors: a woman aged 25 to 45 with COVID-19, enrolled during active disease.

The V and J genes are TRBV6-5 and TRBJ1-1; D not certain. Trimming shortened V by 5 bases and J by 2 bases, and 12 bases separated the two germline ends. Germline V gene data show CDR1 as MNHEY and CDR2 as SVGAGI. CDR3 size: 14 residues. The CDR3 reads CASSHDGVNTEAFF. The CDR3 bases are TGTGCCAGCAGTCACGACGGGGTCAACACTGAAGCTTTCTTT.

The chain joins TRBV29-1 to TRBJ2-2; D might be TRBD2 (6 bases). Trimming stripped 5 bases from V and 0 bases from J, with 10 bases between. Germline assignment: CDR1 SQVTM and CDR2 ANQGSEA. The length of the CDR3 is 14 residues. The CDR3 sequence: CSVPGSSNTGELFF. DNA for the CDR3: TGCAGCGTTCCCGGGAGTTCGAACACCGGGGAGCTGTTTTTT.

The chain has TRBV6-5 and TRBJ2-7; a weak D match, TRBD1 (6 bases). CDR3 size: 14 residues. Trimming removed 5 bases at V and 3 bases at J, with 14 bases between. Germline CDR1 MNHEY, CDR2 SVGAGI. DNA for the CDR3: TGTGCCAGCAGTCCGGGACACCTCATCTACGAGCAGTACTTC. This codes for CASSPGHLIYEQYF.

This clone was counted a single time. The rearrangement uses TRBV6-5 and TRBJ1-1, with D possibly TRBD1 on 6 matching bases. The V gene lost 5 bases and the J gene lost 1 base, with 11 bases spanning the gap. The CDR3 covers 14 residues. Germline values: CDR1 MNHEY, CDR2 SVGAGI. CDR3 sequence: CASSHQTGNTEAFF. The CDR3 coding sequence is TGTGCCAGCAGTCACCAGACAGGGAACACTGAAGCTTTCTTT.

This chain uses TRBV7-3 with TRBJ1-2, with D perhaps matching TRBD1 (6 bases). CDR1 SGHTA and CDR2 FQGTGA come from the germline V gene. Trimming left V 5 bases short and J 3 bases short, with 13 bases between. This CDR3 is built from 14 residues. The CDR3 bases are TGTGCCAGCAGCCAGACAGGAGGAGACTATGGCTACACCTTC. It specifies CASSQTGGDYGYTF.

The chain is built from TRBV11-2 and TRBJ2-1, with TRBD2 identical over 10 bases. Per the germline V gene, CDR1 is SGHAT and CDR2 is FQNNGV. Germline trimming cut 2 bases from V and 5 bases from J; bases unmatched to any gene: 0. The CDR3 has 14 residues. CDR3 coding DNA: TGTGCCAGCAGCTTAACTAGCGGGAACAATGAGCAGTTCTTC. The encoded protein is CASSLTSGNNEQFF. The variable domain in full, with the rest retrieved from reference TRBV11-2 and TRBJ2-1, is EAGVAQSPRYKIIEKRQSVAFWCNPISGHATLYWYQQILGQGPKLLIQFQNNGVVDDSQLPKDRFSAERLKGVDSTLKIQPAKLEDSAVYLCASSLTSGNNEQFFGPGTRLTVL.

The gene calls are TRBV7-2 and TRBJ2-1; no definite D call. Deletions cut 1 base from V and 0 bases from J, with 10 bases between. The CDR3 is 16 residues long. In germline, CDR1 is SGHTA, CDR2 FQGNSA. The CDR3 region has the DNA TGTGCCAGCAGCTTAGGTCCCCGTATCTCCTACAATGAGCAGTTCTTC. Its translation is CASSLGPRISYNEQFF.

The chain links TRBV28 to TRBJ2-1; a possible D gene is TRBD2 (5 bases). The germline V gene encodes CDR1 MDHEN and CDR2 SYDVKM. Deletions cut 7 bases from V and 13 bases from J, with 14 bases between. The CDR3 is 11 residues long. The CDR3 nucleotides read TGTGCCAGCACTTCGGCGGGTCGTCAGTTCTTC. It encodes CASTSAGRQFF.

The CDR3 DNA reads as TGTGCCAGCAGCAAACAAGGGCCAAAGGGGTATGGCTACACCTTC. It encodes CASSKQGPKGYGYTF. The chain carries TRBV28 and TRBJ1-2; D possibly corresponds to TRBD1 (5 bases). This CDR3 is 15 amino acids long. Trimming shortened V by 6 bases and J by 5 bases, and 19 bases separated the two germline ends. Germline lookup yields CDR1 MDHEN and CDR2 SYDVKM.

The V and J genes are TRBV5-4 and TRBJ2-7, with a tentative D call TRBD1 (7 bases). The CDR3 runs 15 residues. Germline V gene lookup returns CDR1 SGHNT and CDR2 YYREEE (reference sequence). Trimming shortened V by 3 bases and J by 0 bases, and 13 bases separated the two germline ends. The CDR3 nucleotides read TGTGCCAGCAGCTGGAGGGACAGAGACTCCTACGAGCAGTACTTC. Translated, it gives CASSWRDRDSYEQYF.

The genes are TRBV11-2 and TRBJ1-2; unclear D gene. The germline CDR1 and CDR2 sequences are SGHAT and FQNNGV. This CDR3 has 15 amino acids. Between the trimmed V and J ends, which lost 4 bases and 7 bases, there was a span of 19 bases. CDR3 residues: CASSSVTTAGGGYTF. CDR3 DNA: TGTGCCAGCAGCTCCGTGACGACGGCGGGAGGTGGCTACACCTTC.

V gene TRBV10-1 combines with J gene TRBJ2-5; possibly TRBD1 for D (6 bases). Trimming stripped 0 bases from V and 5 bases from J, with 13 bases between. Looked up from germline, CDR1 is WNHNN and CDR2 is SYGVQD (reference sequence). The CDR3 extends over 15 amino acids. The CDR3, as DNA: TGCGCCAGCAGTGAGTCGACAGGTACTGGGGAGACCCAGTACTTC. It codes for CASSESTGTGETQYF.

V usage is TRBV5-4 and J usage is TRBJ2-1, with 8 bases lining up with TRBD2. From germline, CDR1 is SGHNT and CDR2 YYREEE (reference sequence). This CDR3 comprises 15 residues. V shed 0 bases and J 7 bases; nucleotides not matched to a gene: 6. CDR3 protein: CASSLGSGKANEQFF. The CDR3 nucleotides are TGTGCCAGCAGCTTGGGTAGCGGGAAGGCGAATGAGCAGTTCTTC.

The V call is TRBV12-3 or TRBV12-4, the J call TRBJ2-1, with D maybe TRBD2 (6 bases). The CDR3 has 13 amino acids. Deletions cut 3 bases from V and 6 bases from J, with 9 bases between. The CDR3 region has the DNA TGTGCCAGCAGTTTCGGGGGTAGCAATGAGCAGTTCTTC. This sequence encodes CASSFGGSNEQFF.

This chain joins TRBV11-2 and TRBJ1-3; D is undetermined. The CDR3 contains 14 residues. With 5 bases removed from V and 0 bases from J, the gap between germline ends came to 8 bases. Germline CDR1 and CDR2: SGHAT and FQNNGV. As DNA, the CDR3 is TGTGCCAGCAGCCACGCGTCCTCTGGAAACACCATATATTTT. This codes for CASSHASSGNTIYF.

The rearrangement joins TRBV5-1 to TRBJ2-6; weak D call: TRBD2 (5 bases). Germline CDR1 reads SGHRS; CDR2 reads YFSETQ. CDR3 length equals 17 residues. The germline V and J ends were trimmed by 0 bases and 0 bases, with 10 bases remaining between them. CDR3 in DNA: TGCGCCAGCAGCTTGGTTCCGGGGAGCTCTGGGGCCAACGTCCTGACTTTC. It specifies CASSLVPGSSGANVLTF.

Details on this clone: The junction and the germline gene differ at one end; a read error may be behind it. The chain uses TRBV7-9 and TRBJ1-3, with 9 nucleotides matching TRBD1. Germline loops: CDR1 SEHNR, CDR2 FQNEAQ (reference sequence). The CDR3 totals 19 residues. The CDR3 here is CASHQPRGQGLGTPSAPFF. The CDR3 nucleotides read TGTGCCAGCCACCAACCGAGGGGACAGGGATTAGGAACGCCTTCGGCCCCTTTTTTT.

V usage is TRBV3-1 (or the pseudogene TRBV3-2) and J usage is TRBJ1-5; D gene unclear. The CDR3 length is 13 residues. Trimming pared 4 bases from V and 5 bases from J, leaving 9 bases between. Germline CDR1 reads LGHDT; CDR2 reads YNNKEL (reference sequence). CDR3 sequence: CASSRGEDQPQHF. The CDR3 nucleotides read TGTGCCAGCAGCCGGGGAGAGGATCAGCCCCAGCATTTT.

V gene TRBV20-1 combines with J gene TRBJ1-4; D is unresolved. V was trimmed by 7 bases and J by 4 bases, leaving 7 bases between them. The germline CDR1 and CDR2 sequences are DFQATT and SNEGSKA (reference sequence). There are 11 residues in the CDR3. CDR3 region: CSVRDNEKLFF. CDR3 coding DNA: TGCAGTGTCCGGGATAATGAAAAACTGTTTTTT.